These 2 T cell receptor beta chains originate from one sample sequenced in a study of cytomegalovirus exposure and HLA in healthy donors. In the PCR, 60 Vbeta and 13 Jbeta primers were used. TCRdb's copy holds only in-frame clones and misses some; the assay was immunoSEQ multiplex PCR. The top ten clones hold around 1.7% of a sample with 60,000 or so clones, approximately 83% of them seen once. Sequencing input: PBMCs. The receptor source for this set is a man aged 35 to 55 in good health and CMV-seronegative.

The chain recombines TRBV6-6 with TRBJ1-2, with D possibly TRBD1 on 6 matching bases. Germline V gene sequence: CDR1 MNHNY, CDR2 SVGAGI (reference sequence). CDR3 length: 15 residues. V lost 4 bases to trimming and J lost 3 bases, with 15 bases between them. CDR3 residues: CASSLRGTVDYGYTF. In nucleotides, the CDR3 is TGTGCCAGCAGTTTGAGGGGGACGGTCGACTATGGCTACACCTTC.

The chain employs TRBV5-6 and TRBJ1-1; no reliable D call. The CDR3 has 16 amino acids. With 0 bases removed from V and 0 bases from J, the gap between germline ends came to 12 bases. Germline loops: CDR1 SGHDT, CDR2 YYEEEE. Written as DNA, the CDR3 is TGTGCCAGCAGCTTGGACCGCCTATACTTGAACACTGAAGCTTTCTTT. Amino acid sequence: CASSLDRLYLNTEAFF.